One sample yielded the 30 T cell receptor beta chains listed below, sequenced in a study of long-term antiretroviral therapy in people with HIV. The authors ran the immunoSEQ assay, v3.0, at survey level. Data came from immunoSEQ multiplex PCR; TCRdb stores just in-frame clones and leaves some out. The table shows fewer than 10,000 clones, with 70% to 75% occurring only once. Sample: unsorted PBMCs, taken 1.8 years before starting antiretroviral therapy. All receptors come from a man aged 40-49 years with HIV.

V gene TRBV6-1 combines with J gene TRBJ1-2, with 7 bases that match TRBD1. CDR3 length: 15 residues. Germline V gene sequence: CDR1 MNHNS, CDR2 SASEGT. The V and J ends lost 1 base and 2 bases, in that order; junction bases with no gene match: 4. DNA for the CDR3: TGTGCCAGCAGTGAAGAGGGGGCAGGGAACTATGGCTACACCTTC. Its protein product is CASSEEGAGNYGYTF.

The chain employs TRBV5-5 and TRBJ1-2; 10 nucleotides agree with TRBD1. Germline V gives CDR1 SGHKS, CDR2 YYEKEE (reference sequence). This CDR3 has 16 residues. J lost 7 bases, V lost 4 bases, and 13 bases had no gene match. CDR3 DNA: TGTGCCAGCAGCCCTCGACAGGGGGCGACTTTTGGTGGCTACACCTTC. Encoded protein: CASSPRQGATFGGYTF. The variable domain in full, completed from reference TRBV5-5 and TRBJ1-2, reads DAGVTQSPTHLIKTRGQQVTLRCSPISGHKSVSWYQQVLGQGPQFIFQYYEKEERGRGNFPDRFSARQFPNYSSELNVNALLLGDSALYLCASSPRQGATFGGYTFGSGTRLTVV.

The rearrangement links TRBV11-1 to TRBJ1-1; maybe TRBD1 (6 bases). V lost 3 bases and J lost 1, with 9 bases in between. Germline V gene data show CDR1 as SGHAT and CDR2 as FQDESV (reference sequence). CDR3 length: 14 amino acids. The CDR3 spells CASSFGDKNTEAFF. DNA for the CDR3: TGTGCCAGCAGCTTCGGGGACAAGAACACTGAAGCTTTCTTT.

This clone came up a few times. The chain combines TRBV2 with TRBJ1-6, with D uncertain. V was trimmed by 9 bases and J by 6 bases, leaving 12 bases between them. Looked up from germline, CDR1 is SNHLY and CDR2 is FYNNEI. CDR3 length equals 13 residues. CDR3 sequence reads: CASQREVNSPLHF. DNA of the CDR3: TGTGCCAGTCAGAGGGAGGTTAATTCACCCCTCCACTTT.

The chain has TRBV5-1 and TRBJ2-2, with 10 bases matching TRBD2. The CDR3 has 16 residues. Germline CDR1 SGHRS, CDR2 YFSETQ. Trimming removed 0 bases from V and 4 bases from J; junction bases left unmatched: 3. CDR3 sequence reads: CASSLELAGGTGELFF. As DNA, the CDR3 is TGCGCCAGCAGCTTGGAATTAGCGGGGGGCACCGGGGAGCTGTTTTTT.

The chain has TRBV6-1 and TRBJ1-5, with a weak D call TRBD1 (6 bases). CDR1 and CDR2 from the germline V gene are MNHNS and SASEGT. V was shortened by 3 bases and J by 7 bases, with 10 bases between the two germline ends. The CDR3 is made up of 13 amino acids. CDR3 amino acids: CASSDGGQQPQHF. CDR3 DNA sequence: TGTGCCAGCAGTGACGGGGGGCAACAGCCCCAGCATTTT.

The count of this clone is one. The chain links TRBV19 to TRBJ1-1; D may be TRBD1 (5 bases). Germline assignment: CDR1 LNHDA and CDR2 SQIVND (reference sequence). V lost 0 bases and J 6 bases, leaving 11 bases between the germline ends. The CDR3 runs 14 residues. CDR3 DNA: TGTGCCAGTAGTATAGATCCACGGGGCCCTGAAGCTTTCTTT. This encodes CASSIDPRGPEAFF.

About this clone: One end of the junction varies from germline; a read error may be responsible. The chain combines TRBV4-2 with TRBJ1-5; D gene uncertain. There are 16 residues in the CDR3. The germline gives CDR1 LGHNA, CDR2 YNFKEQ. The CDR3 coding sequence is TGTGCCAGCAGCGAAGACTTTGACGGTAGCAATCAGCCCCAGCATTTT. It specifies CASSEDFDGSNQPQHF.

This chain connects TRBV7-3 to TRBJ1-6; 7 nucleotides align to TRBD1. Germline V gene sequence: CDR1 SGHTA, CDR2 FQGTGA. CDR3 size: 15 residues. After removal of 2 bases from V and 6 bases from J, the junction contained 4 bases not matched to a gene. CDR3 sequence (DNA): TGTGCCAGCAGCTTACAGGGGGATGTTAATTCACCCCTCCACTTT. Translated: CASSLQGDVNSPLHF.

This chain uses TRBV2 with TRBJ1-5, with 9 nucleotides matching TRBD1. Looked up from germline, CDR1 is SNHLY and CDR2 is FYNNEI. The V and J ends lost 5 bases and 6 bases, in that order; junction bases with no gene match: 8. The CDR3 loop spans 15 amino acids. DNA for the CDR3: TGTGCCAGCAGTCAGTGGACAGGGGACGGTCAGCCCCAGCATTTT. Encoded protein: CASSQWTGDGQPQHF. The full variable domain, its missing parts supplied by reference TRBV2 and TRBJ1-5, is EPEVTQTPSHQVTQMGQEVILRCVPISNHLYFYWYRQILGQKVEFLVSFYNNEISEKSEIFDDQFSVERPDGSNFTLKIRSTKLEDSAMYFCASSQWTGDGQPQHFGDGTRLSIL.

V gene TRBV12-5 combines with J gene TRBJ1-1; 7 nucleotides agree with TRBD1. CDR3 length: 13 amino acids. Trimming took 5 bases from V and 8 from J; bases not matched to a gene: 8. In germline, CDR1 is LGHNT, CDR2 FRNRAP. The CDR3 nucleotides are TGTGCTAGTGGTCTATGGACAGGTGCCGAAGCTTTCTTT. This encodes CASGLWTGAEAFF. Full variable domain (rest looked up from reference TRBV12-5 and TRBJ1-1): DARVTQTPRHKVTEMGQEVTMRCQPILGHNTVFWYRQTMMQGLELLAYFRNRAPLDDSGMPKDRFSAEMPDATLATLKIQPSEPRDSAVYFCASGLWTGAEAFFGQGTRLTVV.

The chain is built from TRBV6-6 and TRBJ1-6, with D unclear. V lost 0 bases and J 15 bases, leaving 9 bases between the germline ends. This CDR3 spans 12 amino acids. Germline CDR1 reads MNHNY; CDR2 reads SVGAGI (reference sequence). For the CDR3, the DNA is TGTGCCAGCAGTTACTCGAGCGGGGTCCTCCACTTT. Its translation is CASSYSSGVLHF.

The CDR3 sequence is CASSFDRPNQPQHF. CDR3 bases: TGCGCCAGCAGCTTCGACAGGCCCAATCAGCCCCAGCATTTT. The V call is TRBV4-1, the J call TRBJ1-5; tentatively, D is TRBD1 (6 bases). The CDR3 spans 14 residues. V was pared by 5 bases and J by 3 bases, with 11 bases between. CDR1 and CDR2 from the germline V gene are MGHRA and YSYEKL.

V and J are TRBV21-1 and TRBJ2-3; the table's D call, TRBD2, was not checked against the DNA. TRBV21-1 is listed as a pseudogene. The CDR3 spans 15 residues. CDR3: CASSKGAGGTDTQYF. The CDR3 DNA reads as TGTGCCAGCAGCAAAGGAGCGGGGGGCACAGATACGCAGTATTTT.

The V call is TRBV10-1, the J call TRBJ2-7; D is undetermined. This CDR3 has 13 residues. Germline values: CDR1 WNHNN, CDR2 SYGVQD (reference sequence). V shed 0 bases and J shed 9 bases, with 12 bases lying between them. The CDR3 here is CASSESGDQRQYF. CDR3 nucleotide sequence: TGCGCCAGCAGTGAGTCTGGGGATCAAAGGCAGTACTTC.

A single count supports this clone. The chain joins TRBV28 to TRBJ2-7; TRBD1 matches 9 bases. The CDR3 has 14 residues. The V and J ends lost 5 bases and 1 base, in that order; junction bases with no gene match: 3. CDR1 is MDHEN, CDR2 SYDVKM, per germline. The CDR3 here is CASSRTGASYEQYF. The CDR3, as DNA: TGTGCCAGCAGTCGGACAGGGGCGTCCTACGAGCAGTACTTC.

V is TRBV5-1 and J is TRBJ1-3; weak D call: TRBD1 (5 bases). This CDR3 spans 16 amino acids. The germline gives CDR1 SGHRS, CDR2 YFSETQ. V was trimmed by 4 bases and J by 4 bases, leaving 18 bases between them. As DNA, the CDR3 is TGCGCCAGCAGCCCGTCAGGGACTAATGCAGGAAACACCATATATTTT. Protein product: CASSPSGTNAGNTIYF.

The rearrangement joins TRBV14 to TRBJ1-1; tentative D call: TRBD1 (5 bases). Germline loops: CDR1 SGHDN, CDR2 FVKESK. This CDR3 is built from 13 residues. Trimming pared 4 bases from V and 4 bases from J, leaving 10 bases between. CDR3 region: CASSPLDSTEAFF. CDR3 coding DNA: TGTGCCAGCAGCCCACTTGACAGCACTGAAGCTTTCTTT. Variable domain in full (rest from reference TRBV14 and TRBJ1-1): EAGVTQFPSHSVIEKGQTVTLRCDPISGHDNLYWYRRVMGKEIKFLLHFVKESKQDESGMPNNRFLAERTGGTYSTLKVQPAELEDSGVYFCASSPLDSTEAFFGQGTRLTVV.

The genes are TRBV18 and TRBJ2-7; no reliable D call. The length of the CDR3 is 14 residues. Germline V gene data show CDR1 as KGHSH and CDR2 as LQKENI. V lost 6 bases to trimming and J lost 5 bases, with 17 bases between them. The DNA for the CDR3 is TGTGCCAGCTCTCCTACCAGTGCGGACCACGAGCAGTACTTC. Protein sequence: CASSPTSADHEQYF.

The J gene is TRBJ2-3, the V gene TRBV5-6; D possibly corresponds to TRBD2 (6 bases). Germline CDR1 reads SGHDT; CDR2 reads YYEEEE. The CDR3 runs 15 residues. V shed 2 bases and J shed 0 bases, with 10 bases lying between them. The DNA for the CDR3 is TGTGCCAGCAGCTTATACAGCGGGAGCACAGATACGCAGTATTTT. It encodes CASSLYSGSTDTQYF.

This clone was seen only a few times. V is TRBV6-1 and J is TRBJ1-2, with 7 positions matching TRBD1. This CDR3 has 15 amino acids. Germline loops: CDR1 MNHNS, CDR2 SASEGT. V lost 2 bases and J lost 4; bases outside the gene matches: 7. DNA for the CDR3: TGTGCCAGCAGTGAATTCGGAGGGGGCATCTATGGCTACACCTTC. As protein: CASSEFGGGIYGYTF.

CDR3 nucleotides: TGTGCCAGCAGCATCCGGACAGGGGGAGATTGGATAAACAATCAGCCCCAGCATTTT. Translated, it gives CASSIRTGGDWINNQPQHF. The gene calls are TRBV21-1 and TRBJ1-5; no check of the table's D call, TRBD1, against the DNA was made. TRBV21-1 corresponds to a pseudogene. The CDR3 is 19 residues long.

Only one count was recorded for this clone. The V call is TRBV5-8, the J call TRBJ1-5; no firm D call. Germline CDR1 SGHTS, CDR2 YDEGEE. CDR3 size: 15 residues. The ends were cut back, 2 bases at V and 6 bases at J, with 15 bases in the middle. CDR3 in amino acids: CASSFKGGLGQPQHF. The CDR3 nucleotides are TGTGCCAGCAGCTTTAAGGGTGGTTTAGGTCAGCCCCAGCATTTT.

The J gene is TRBJ1-1, the V gene TRBV19; D is uncertain. The CDR3 extends over 14 amino acids. Germline V gives CDR1 LNHDA, CDR2 SQIVND (reference sequence). Trimming stripped 0 bases from V and 0 bases from J, with 5 bases between. In nucleotides, the CDR3 is TGTGCCAGTAGTATAGAACGGTTGAACACTGAAGCTTTCTTT. Translating it yields CASSIERLNTEAFF.

This clone was counted a few times. The rearrangement links TRBV2 to TRBJ2-2, with D unresolved. From germline, CDR1 is SNHLY and CDR2 FYNNEI. The CDR3 spans 12 residues. Trimming left V 4 bases short and J 5 bases short, with 5 bases between. The DNA for the CDR3 is TGTGCCAGCAGTGCGATAACCGGGGAGCTGTTTTTT. It encodes CASSAITGELFF.

The V and J genes are TRBV5-6 and TRBJ2-7; 10 nucleotides match TRBD1. V lost 3 bases to trimming and J lost 0 bases; unmatched junction nucleotides: 6. Per the germline V gene, CDR1 is SGHDT and CDR2 is YYEEEE. CDR3 size: 16 residues. CDR3 in amino acids: CASSYPGTGASYEQYF. The CDR3 nucleotides read TGTGCCAGCAGCTATCCCGGGACAGGGGCCTCCTACGAGCAGTACTTC. Complete variable domain (other parts from reference TRBV5-6 and TRBJ2-7): DAGVTQSPTHLIKTRGQQVTLRCSPKSGHDTVSWYQQALGQGPQFIFQYYEEEERQRGNFPDRFSGHQFPNYSSELNVNALLLGDSALYLCASSYPGTGASYEQYFGPGTRLTVT.

The table lists this clone with a count of one. The CDR3 nucleotides are TGCGCCAGCAGCTTGAGGACAGATACGCAGTATTTT. This translates into CASSLRTDTQYF. The chain joins TRBV5-1 to TRBJ2-3; no definite D call. The germline gives CDR1 SGHRS, CDR2 YFSETQ. V gave up 1 base and J gave up 3 bases, with 3 bases separating them. The CDR3 totals 12 residues. The variable domain in full, completed from reference TRBV5-1 and TRBJ2-3, reads KAGVTQTPRYLIKTRGQQVTLSCSPISGHRSVSWYQQTPGQGLQFLFEYFSETQRNKGNFPGRFSGRQFSNSRSEMNVSTLELGDSALYLCASSLRTDTQYFGPGTRLTVL.

This rearrangement joins TRBV10-3 to TRBJ2-7; D call uncertain. The ends were cut back, 2 bases at V and 3 bases at J, with 8 bases in the middle. Germline lookup yields CDR1 ENHRY and CDR2 SYGVKD. CDR3 length: 13 amino acids. CDR3 in DNA: TGTGCCATCAGTGAGGACCGACGCTACGAGCAGTACTTC. Its protein is CAISEDRRYEQYF.

V usage is TRBV28 and J usage is TRBJ2-1; D may be TRBD1 (6 bases). Germline values: CDR1 MDHEN, CDR2 SYDVKM. CDR3 length equals 16 residues. Deletions cut 6 bases from V and 4 bases from J, with 19 bases between. CDR3 sequence: CASSRDTGFPYNEQFF. DNA of the CDR3: TGTGCCAGCAGCCGCGATACAGGGTTCCCTTACAATGAGCAGTTCTTC.

The rearrangement links TRBV11-2 to TRBJ2-3, with TRBD2 matching 12 bases. CDR1 is SGHAT and CDR2 is FQNNGV in the germline V gene. The CDR3 totals 17 residues. The junction had 6 bases not matched to a gene; V was cut back by 2 bases and J by 3 bases. In DNA form, the CDR3 reads TGTGCCAGCAGCTTACCTAGCGGGGGGGGTGTGACAGATACGCAGTATTTT. Its translation: CASSLPSGGGVTDTQYF.